This entry concerns a single T cell receptor (beta chain). The entry originates in a study of blood T cell repertoires in COVID-19. Study context: COVID-19 samples from acute and convalescent phases originated in the United States, Italy and Spain.

Trimming removed 3 bases at V and 1 base at J, with 10 bases between. CDR3 size: 15 residues. The germline V gene encodes CDR1 MGHDK and CDR2 SYGVNS. Clones were read by immunoSEQ multiplex PCR, and TCRdb kept only the in-frame ones, dropping some. The repertoire holds 200,000 to 250,000 clones, with around 86% as singletons. The V call is TRBV25-1, the J call TRBJ1-3; weak D call: TRBD1 (5 bases). This receptor was taken from a man under 40 in a cohort exposed to, infected with or recovered from COVID-19 (not recorded which). Sample: PBMCs or T cells enriched from blood (not recorded which). CDR3 sequence: CASSEGQGSGNTIYF. The CDR3 DNA reads as TGTGCCAGCAGTGAGGGGCAGGGATCTGGAAACACCATATATTTT.